Included here is one T cell receptor beta chain sequence, with context. Its binding antigen is unknown. No base quality information exists; no much larger clone differs at one position. V lost 6 bases and J lost 10 bases; the stretch between them is 17 bases long. CDR1 and CDR2 (MNHEY, SVGAGI) derive from the germline V gene. The CDR3 measures 13 amino acids from cysteine to phenylalanine. Only CDR3 DNA is held: 39 bases, read in frame from base 1. This sample stems from a study of blood T cell repertoires in COVID-19 (dated by TCRdb to the early 2020s). Notes on the research overall: Collaborator samples came from the United States, Italy and Spain and covered acute and convalescent phases of COVID-19. The repertoires were made available in a free public database intended to serve as a resource for research on the immune response to SARS-CoV-2. The samples were drawn from two sources: the first 160 participants of the ongoing ImmuneRACE study, and some 1,300 subjects contributed by 6 global collaborators. Where available, HLA class I and class II types were obtained from metadata supplied by the sample provider rather than from assay-based typing. A de-identified subject ID, COVID-19 status, age in years and sex were almost always included in the sample metadata. Subjects who had been exposed to COVID-19, were actively infected with it, or had recovered from it provided the deeply sampled blood TCRbeta repertoires that made up the dataset. The prospective study material was composed of cDNA or gDNA derived from T cells, B-cell-depleted T cells, or PBMCs. The full study reports these points: The amount of clinical and demographic metadata varied by source and participant and was provided uncurated.

One collaborating source in Seattle enrolled patients during active infection and followed them longitudinally through the course of disease. The collaborating institutions used their own protocols to collect whole blood in K2EDTA tubes. For TCRbeta analysis, collaborators shipped samples in one of three forms: frozen whole blood, isolated PBMCs, or DNA extracted from either of those sample types. TCRbeta CDR3 regions were amplified from genomic DNA by means of the immunoSEQ Assay, a bias-controlled multiplex PCR. In the paper's pipeline: The number of nucleated cells in each sample was estimated from the amplification of reference gene primers within the assay. To quantify the absolute abundance of each unique TCRbeta CDR3 rearrangement, sequence reads were collapsed and filtered. For each sample, productive Simpson clonality was calculated by taking the square root of Simpson's diversity index across productive rearrangements. Sourced from immuneACCESS, this table was stored by TCRdb with only in-frame sequences that have V and J called. A share of the clones is absent; for the studies checked, an unresolved V gene accounts for under half, and the remainder has no known explanation. The V and J calls and the clone size are those of that table, but D and trimming were determined from the DNA. The sample table shows 250,000 to 300,000 clones, and roughly nine tenths are seen once. Jointly, the top ten make up about 12% of the sample.

This receptor was obtained from a woman aged 25 to 39 with COVID-19, enrolled during active disease. The rearranged chain carries TRBV6-5 and TRBJ2-3; D gene: possibly TRBD2, on 5 matching bases. Sequencing was performed on peripheral blood. The CDR3 protein: CASSNPGWLAQYF. The nucleotides read TGTGCCAGCAGCAACCCGGGGTGGCTGGCGCAGTATTTT.